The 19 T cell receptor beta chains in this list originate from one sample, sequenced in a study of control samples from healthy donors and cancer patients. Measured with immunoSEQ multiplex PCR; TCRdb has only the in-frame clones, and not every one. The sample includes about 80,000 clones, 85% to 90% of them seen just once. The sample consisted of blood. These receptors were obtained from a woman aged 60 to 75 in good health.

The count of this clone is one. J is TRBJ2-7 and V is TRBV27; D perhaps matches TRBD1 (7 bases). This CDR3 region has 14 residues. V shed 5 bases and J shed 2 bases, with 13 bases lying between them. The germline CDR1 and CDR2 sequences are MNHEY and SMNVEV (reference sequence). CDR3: CASSPGGNPYEQYF. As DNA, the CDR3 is TGTGCCAGCAGTCCAGGGGGGAATCCCTACGAGCAGTACTTC.

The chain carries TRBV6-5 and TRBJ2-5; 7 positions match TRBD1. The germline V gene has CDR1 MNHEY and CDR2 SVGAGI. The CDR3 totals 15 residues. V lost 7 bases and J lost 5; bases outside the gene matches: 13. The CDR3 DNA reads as TGTGCCAGCATTCCTGACAGGGCTTTGGTGGAGACCCAGTACTTC. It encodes CASIPDRALVETQYF.

The chain's CDR3 is CASSLEASGVFEETQYF. The CDR3 nucleotides read TGTGCCAGCAGCTTAGAGGCTAGCGGGGTCTTCGAAGAGACCCAGTACTTC. The chain recombines TRBV11-3 with TRBJ2-5; 9 nucleotides line up with TRBD2. Germline CDR1 reads SGHNT; CDR2 reads YENEEA. After removal of 0 bases from V and 3 bases from J, the junction contained 8 bases not matched to a gene. This CDR3 is 17 amino acids long.

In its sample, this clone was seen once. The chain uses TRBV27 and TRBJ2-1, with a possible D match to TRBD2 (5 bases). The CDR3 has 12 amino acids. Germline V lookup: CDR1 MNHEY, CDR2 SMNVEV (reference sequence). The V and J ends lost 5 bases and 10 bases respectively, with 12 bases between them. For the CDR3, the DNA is TGTGCCAGCAGTCGCCAACTAGGGGAGCAGTTCTTC. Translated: CASSRQLGEQFF.

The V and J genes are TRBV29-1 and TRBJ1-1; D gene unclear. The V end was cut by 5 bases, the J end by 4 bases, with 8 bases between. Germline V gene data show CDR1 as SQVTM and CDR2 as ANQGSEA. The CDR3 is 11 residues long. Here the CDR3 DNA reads TGCAGCGTTTGGTCCGGCACTGAAGCTTTCTTT. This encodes CSVWSGTEAFF.

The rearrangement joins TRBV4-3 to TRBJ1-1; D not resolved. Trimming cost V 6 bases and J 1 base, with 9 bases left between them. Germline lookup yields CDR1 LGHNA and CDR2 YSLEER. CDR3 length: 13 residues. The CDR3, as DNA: TGCGCCAGCAGTCCCGAGAGGAACACTGAAGCTTTCTTT. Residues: CASSPERNTEAFF.

Here the CDR3 reads CASSLGHGDQPQHF. CDR3 sequence (DNA): TGTGCCAGCAGCTTGGGTCACGGGGATCAGCCCCAGCATTTT. The rearrangement links TRBV11-2 to TRBJ1-5; D is unclear. There are 14 residues in the CDR3. V gave up 3 bases and J gave up 5 bases, with 11 bases separating them. Germline V lookup: CDR1 SGHAT, CDR2 FQNNGV.

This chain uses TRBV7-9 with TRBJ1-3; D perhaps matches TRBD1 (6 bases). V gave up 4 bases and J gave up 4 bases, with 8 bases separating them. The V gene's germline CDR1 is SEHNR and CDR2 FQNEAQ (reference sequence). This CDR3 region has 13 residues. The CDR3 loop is CASSSGQGNTIYF. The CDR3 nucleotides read TGTGCCAGCAGCTCCGGACAGGGAAACACCATATATTTT.

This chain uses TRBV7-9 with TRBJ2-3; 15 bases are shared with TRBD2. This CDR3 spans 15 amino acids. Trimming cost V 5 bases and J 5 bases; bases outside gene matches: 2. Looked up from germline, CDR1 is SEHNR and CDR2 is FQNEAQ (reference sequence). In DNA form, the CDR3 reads TGTGCCAGCAGCCAGGGACTAGCGGGAGGAGATACGCAGTATTTT. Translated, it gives CASSQGLAGGDTQYF.

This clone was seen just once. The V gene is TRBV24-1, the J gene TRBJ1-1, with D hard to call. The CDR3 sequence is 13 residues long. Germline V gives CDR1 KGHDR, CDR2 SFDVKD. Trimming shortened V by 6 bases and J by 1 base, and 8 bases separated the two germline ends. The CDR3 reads CATSSGRNTEAFF. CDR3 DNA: TGTGCCACCAGTTCCGGGAGGAACACTGAAGCTTTCTTT.

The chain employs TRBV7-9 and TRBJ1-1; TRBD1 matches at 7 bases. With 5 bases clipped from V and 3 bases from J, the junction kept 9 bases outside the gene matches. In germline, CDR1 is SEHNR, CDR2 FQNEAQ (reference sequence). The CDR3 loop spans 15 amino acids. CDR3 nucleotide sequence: TGTGCCAGCAGCCCAACAAGGGACAGTTACACTGAAGCTTTCTTT. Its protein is CASSPTRDSYTEAFF.

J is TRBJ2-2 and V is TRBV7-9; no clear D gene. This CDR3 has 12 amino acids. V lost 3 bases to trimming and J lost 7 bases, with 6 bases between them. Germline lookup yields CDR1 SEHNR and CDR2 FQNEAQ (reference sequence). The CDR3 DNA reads TGTGCCAGCAGCTTGGGTATCGGGGAGCTGTTTTTT. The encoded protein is CASSLGIGELFF.

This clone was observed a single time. The CDR3 sequence: CASSPGVNYGYTF. CDR3 in DNA: TGTGCCAGCTCACCAGGGGTTAACTATGGCTACACCTTC. The chain joins TRBV18 to TRBJ1-2; no clear D. The CDR3 runs 13 residues. V lost 2 bases to trimming and J lost 1 base, with 5 bases between them. CDR1 and CDR2 from the germline V gene are KGHSH and LQKENI.

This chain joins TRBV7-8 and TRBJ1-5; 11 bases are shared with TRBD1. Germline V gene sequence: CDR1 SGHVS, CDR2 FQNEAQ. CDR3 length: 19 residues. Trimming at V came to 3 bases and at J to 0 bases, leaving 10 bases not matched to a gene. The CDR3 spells CASSLRDRGKGYSNQPQHF. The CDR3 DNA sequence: TGTGCCAGCAGCTTGAGGGACAGGGGGAAAGGTTATAGCAATCAGCCCCAGCATTTT.

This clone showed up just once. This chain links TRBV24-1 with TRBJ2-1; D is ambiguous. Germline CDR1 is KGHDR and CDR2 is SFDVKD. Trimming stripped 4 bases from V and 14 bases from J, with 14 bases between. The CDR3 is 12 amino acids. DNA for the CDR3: TGTGCCACCAGTGAAACTGGACGGACGGAGTTCTTC. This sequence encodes CATSETGRTEFF.

This chain's CDR3 is CASSPPMNTGELFF. For the CDR3, the DNA is TGTGCCAGCAGCCCACCCATGAACACCGGGGAGCTGTTTTTT. The chain carries TRBV3-1 (or the pseudogene TRBV3-2) and TRBJ2-2, with no clear D. V lost 4 bases, J lost 1 base, and 7 bases lay in between. Looked up from germline, CDR1 is LGHDT and CDR2 is YNNKEL (reference sequence). CDR3 length equals 14 residues.

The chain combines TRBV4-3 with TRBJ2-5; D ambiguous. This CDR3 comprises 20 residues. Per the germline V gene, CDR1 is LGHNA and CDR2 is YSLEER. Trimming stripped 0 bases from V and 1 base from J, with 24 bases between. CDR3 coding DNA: TGCGCCAGCAGCCAAGATGGGTTTTTTGGCGACGGACGAAGCCAAGAGACCCAGTACTTC. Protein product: CASSQDGFFGDGRSQETQYF.

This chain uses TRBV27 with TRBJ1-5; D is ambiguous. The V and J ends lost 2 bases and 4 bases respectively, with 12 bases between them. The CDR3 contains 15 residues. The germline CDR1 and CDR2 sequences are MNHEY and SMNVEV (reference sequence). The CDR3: CASSLTVLPNQPQHF. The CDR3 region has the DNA TGTGCCAGCAGTTTAACCGTACTGCCAAATCAGCCCCAGCATTTT.

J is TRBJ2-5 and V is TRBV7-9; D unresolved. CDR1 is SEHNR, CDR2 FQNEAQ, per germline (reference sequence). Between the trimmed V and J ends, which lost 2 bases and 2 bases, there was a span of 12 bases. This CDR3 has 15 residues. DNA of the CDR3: TGTGCCAGCAGCTTATGGGTCTTGGTACAAGAGACCCAGTACTTC. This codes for CASSLWVLVQETQYF.